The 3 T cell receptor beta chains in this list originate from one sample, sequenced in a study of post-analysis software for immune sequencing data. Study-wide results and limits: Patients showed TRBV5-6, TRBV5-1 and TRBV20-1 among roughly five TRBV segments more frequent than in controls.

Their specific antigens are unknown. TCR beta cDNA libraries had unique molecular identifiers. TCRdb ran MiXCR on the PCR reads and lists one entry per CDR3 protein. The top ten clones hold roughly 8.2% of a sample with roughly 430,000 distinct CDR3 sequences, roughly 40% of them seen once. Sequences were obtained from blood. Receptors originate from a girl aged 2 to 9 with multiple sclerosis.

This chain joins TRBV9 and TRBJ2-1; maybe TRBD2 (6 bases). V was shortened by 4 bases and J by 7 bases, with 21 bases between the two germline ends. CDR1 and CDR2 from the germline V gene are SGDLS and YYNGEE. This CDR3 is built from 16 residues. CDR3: CASSTIRGRGSNEQFF. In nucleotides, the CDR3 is TGTGCCAGCAGCACTATACGGGGGAGAGGTTCAAATGAGCAGTTCTTC.

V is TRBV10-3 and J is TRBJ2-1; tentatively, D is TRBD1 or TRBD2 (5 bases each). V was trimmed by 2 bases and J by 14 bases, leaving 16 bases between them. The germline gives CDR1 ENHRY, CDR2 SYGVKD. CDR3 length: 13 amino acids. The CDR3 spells CAISELGPGRKFF. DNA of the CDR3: TGTGCCATCAGTGAGCTCGGCCCGGGACGTAAGTTCTTC.

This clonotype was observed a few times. In DNA, the CDR3 is TGCAGTGCTGTTGGGACTAGCGGACCCTACGAGCAGTACTTC. This translates into CSAVGTSGPYEQYF. The V gene is TRBV20-1, the J gene TRBJ2-7, with 11 nucleotides matching TRBD2. This CDR3 has 14 amino acids. The V gene's germline CDR1 is DFQATT and CDR2 SNEGSKA (reference sequence). V was pared by 5 bases and J by 2 bases, with 5 bases of the junction left unmatched.